The rows below give T cell receptor beta chains drawn from one sample of a study of OX40 agonist ivuxolimab in advanced cancers. Data came from immunoSEQ multiplex PCR; TCRdb stores just in-frame clones and leaves some out. This table holds more than 50,000 clones, 75% to 85% found once. Sequenced material: CD4+ or CD8+ T cells sorted from blood, taken in a trial of the OX40 agonist ivuxolimab. These receptors all come from an adult with an advanced solid tumor such as melanoma, head and neck, liver or kidney cancer. Both conserved end residues are part of each CDR3. Each record gives: D gene, V gene, J gene, clone size, CDR3 protein, CDR3 DNA. A D gene is named only where the DNA matches it firmly. For some rows the clone size is stated as once, few or many, or as a class when expanded; others skip it.

-	TRBV15	TRBJ2-1	-	CATSREALAYNEQFF	TGTGCCACCAGCAGAGAGGCTTTGGCCTACAATGAGCAGTTCTTC
-	TRBV4-3	TRBJ2-2	few	CASSQGQDYTGELFF	TGCGCCAGCAGCCAAGGGCAGGATTACACCGGGGAGCTGTTTTTT
-	TRBV7-2	TRBJ2-5	-	CASSLEYRETQYF	TGTGCCAGCAGCTTAGAGTATCGGGAGACCCAGTACTTC
-	TRBV12-2	TRBJ1-6	-	CASRLSSLFGQGISSYNSPLHF	-
TRBD1	TRBV5-1	TRBJ2-5	-	CASSTPGQGETQYF	TGCGCCAGCAGCACTCCGGGACAGGGGGAGACCCAGTACTTC
-	TRBV19	TRBJ1-1	-	CASSIAHRLAGTEAFF	TGTGCCAGTAGTATAGCCCATCGACTGGCGGGGACTGAAGCTTTCTTT
TRBD1	TRBV6-5	TRBJ1-2	-	CASSLGPGQGRISF	TGTGCCAGCAGTTTGGGACCGGGACAGGGACGGATCTCCTTC
TRBD1	TRBV29-1	TRBJ1-2	-	CSVDGTGGPGYTF	TGCAGCGTTGATGGGACAGGCGGGCCCGGCTACACCTTC
-	TRBV7-3	TRBJ1-6	once	CASSLTRAGSSYNSPLHF	TGTGCCAGCAGCTTAACGCGGGCGGGGAGCTCCTATAATTCACCCCTCCACTTT
-	TRBV4-2	TRBJ2-2	-	CASSQEATNTGELFF	TGTGCCAGCAGCCAAGAGGCCACGAACACCGGGGAGCTGTTTTTT
-	TRBV4-2	TRBJ1-2	few	CASSQDGQGLTYGYTF	TGTGCCAGCAGCCAAGATGGTCAGGGATTGACCTATGGCTACACCTTC
-	TRBV4-3	TRBJ1-1	-	CASSRDATTEAFF	TGCGCCAGCAGCCGTGACGCAACCACTGAAGCTTTCTTT
-	TRBV5-1	TRBJ1-4	-	CASSLDGHHNEKLFF	TGCGCCAGCAGCTTGGATGGACACCACAATGAAAAACTGTTTTTT
-	TRBV19	TRBJ1-5	-	CASSRALSGSSGNQPQHF	TGTGCCAGTAGTAGGGCCCTTAGCGGTAGCAGTGGCAATCAGCCCCAGCATTTT
TRBD1	TRBV19	TRBJ1-4	-	CASRNPGQGGTNEKLFF	TGTGCCAGTCGAAACCCGGGACAGGGGGGAACTAATGAAAAACTGTTTTTT
-	TRBV7-9	TRBJ1-3	-	CASSLHRLENTIYF	TGTGCCAGCAGCTTACATCGACTGGAAAACACCATATATTTT
-	TRBV6-5	TRBJ1-2	-	CASTLGGAGYTF	TGTGCCAGCACCCTGGGCGGGGCGGGCTACACCTTC
-	TRBV19	TRBJ2-7	-	CASSIWHQGGASEQYF	TGTGCCAGTAGTATATGGCACCAGGGAGGAGCGAGCGAGCAGTACTTC
-	TRBV6-1	TRBJ2-7	-	CASSELARGNEQYF	TGTGCCAGCAGTGAATTGGCCAGGGGCAACGAGCAGTACTTC
-	TRBV6-6	TRBJ2-1	-	CASSYGRASYNEQFF	TGTGCCAGCAGTTACGGAAGGGCCTCCTACAATGAGCAGTTCTTC
TRBD2	TRBV4-3	TRBJ2-5	-	CASSRGSRGGGETQYF	TGCGCCAGCAGCCGTGGTTCTCGCGGGGGGGGAGAGACCCAGTACTTC
TRBD2	TRBV4-2	TRBJ2-5	-	CASSQDEAGGLRETQYF	TGTGCCAGCAGCCAAGACGAAGCGGGGGGGCTCCGGGAGACCCAGTACTTC
-	TRBV5-6	TRBJ2-5	once	CASSLTPRADQTQYF	TGTGCCAGCAGCTTGACTCCCAGGGCGGATCAGACCCAGTACTTC
TRBD1	TRBV10-3	TRBJ1-3	-	CAITETGSNTIYF	TGTGCCATCACCGAGACAGGGTCTAACACCATATATTTT
-	TRBV5-5	TRBJ2-5	-	CASSLEAYQETQYF	TGTGCCAGCAGCCTGGAAGCGTACCAAGAGACCCAGTACTTC
-	TRBV7-9	TRBJ2-7	-	CASSKDGSASYEQYF	TGTGCCAGCAGTAAGGACGGCTCGGCATCTTACGAGCAGTACTTC
-	TRBV6-1	TRBJ1-1	-	CASSPGVNTEAFF	TGTGCCAGCAGCCCCGGGGTGAACACTGAAGCTTTCTTT
TRBD1	TRBV2	TRBJ2-6	-	CASRLQGAGANVLTF	TGTGCCAGCAGGCTACAGGGGGCTGGGGCCAACGTCCTGACTTTC
-	TRBV7-8	TRBJ1-3	once	CASSLAGPFSGNTIYF	TGTGCCAGCAGCTTAGCGGGACCGTTCTCTGGAAACACCATATATTTT
-	TRBV9	TRBJ2-5	-	CASSVGQAETQYF	TGTGCCAGCAGCGTAGGGCAGGCCGAGACCCAGTACTTC
-	TRBV7-9	TRBJ2-1	-	CASSLGQNFNEQFF	TGTGCCAGCAGCTTAGGGCAGAATTTCAATGAGCAGTTCTTC
-	TRBV6-4	TRBJ2-2	-	CASSAGRDGELFF	TGTGCCAGCAGTGCTGGGCGGGACGGGGAGCTGTTTTTT
TRBD1	TRBV2	TRBJ1-6	once	CASRGTGESPLHF	TGTGCCAGCAGAGGAACAGGGGAATCACCCCTCCACTTT
-	TRBV29-1	TRBJ2-5	-	CSASVGLRETQYF	TGCAGCGCTTCCGTAGGATTACGGGAGACCCAGTACTTC
TRBD2	TRBV6-5	TRBJ2-5	-	CASSGGGQAETQYF	TGTGCCAGCAGTGGCGGGGGGCAAGCGGAGACCCAGTACTTC
-	TRBV5-1	TRBJ1-3	-	CASGRGGSGNTIYF	TGCGCCAGCGGGCGCGGGGGCTCTGGAAACACCATATATTTT
-	TRBV2	TRBJ1-1	-	CASSQGVQGPEAFF	TGTGCCAGCAGCCAAGGAGTTCAGGGCCCTGAAGCTTTCTTT
-	TRBV11-3	TRBJ2-4	-	CASSLWIRTAKNIQYF	TGTGCCAGCAGCTTGTGGATTCGGACAGCCAAAAACATTCAGTACTTC
TRBD1	TRBV11-1	TRBJ2-7	-	CASSPTGQGFYEQYF	TGTGCCAGCAGCCCCACGGGACAGGGGTTCTACGAGCAGTACTTC
-	TRBV11-1	TRBJ1-1	-	CASSLSGETEAFF	TGTGCCAGCAGCTTAAGCGGTGAGACTGAAGCTTTCTTT
-	TRBV5-6	TRBJ2-7	-	CASSLKYEQYF	TGTGCCAGCAGCTTGAAGTACGAGCAGTACTTC
-	TRBV13	TRBJ2-2	-	CASSSPRDANTGELFF	TGTGCCAGCAGCTCACCCAGGGACGCGAACACCGGGGAGCTGTTTTTT
-	TRBV5-5	TRBJ1-1	-	CASSLEPKGTEAFF	TGTGCCAGCAGCTTGGAGCCCAAAGGCACTGAAGCTTTCTTT
-	TRBV15	TRBJ2-1	once	CATSRGGQGYNEQFF	TGTGCCACCAGCAGAGGTGGGCAAGGATACAATGAGCAGTTCTTC
TRBD1	TRBV18	TRBJ1-1	-	CASSMDRGMNTEAFF	TGTGCCAGCTCAATGGACAGGGGCATGAACACTGAAGCTTTCTTT
-	TRBV28	TRBJ2-3	-	CASRGGGVRTDTQYF	TGTGCCAGCAGGGGAGGAGGGGTTAGGACAGATACGCAGTATTTT
-	TRBV5-4	TRBJ1-1	-	CASSFFQENTEAFF	TGTGCCAGCAGCTTTTTTCAGGAGAACACTGAAGCTTTCTTT
-	TRBV11-2	TRBJ1-3	-	CASSIDPSGAAGNTIYF	TGTGCCAGCAGTATTGACCCGTCGGGGGCAGCTGGAAACACCATATATTTT
TRBD1	TRBV5-4	TRBJ2-7	few	CASSWGQGATYEQYF	TGTGCCAGCAGCTGGGGACAGGGGGCCACCTACGAGCAGTACTTC
-	TRBV5-5	TRBJ1-1	-	CASSLLTGNTEAFF	TGTGCCAGCAGCTTGTTGACGGGGAACACTGAAGCTTTCTTT
-	TRBV2	TRBJ2-7	-	CASREDSIDSYEQYF	TGTGCCAGCAGGGAAGACAGCATCGACTCCTACGAGCAGTACTTC
TRBD2	TRBV5-4	TRBJ2-1	-	CASSLDGGAGNEQFF	TGTGCCAGCAGCTTGGACGGGGGGGCCGGTAATGAGCAGTTCTTC
TRBD1	TRBV7-9	TRBJ1-2	-	CASSRDDRGNYGYTF	TGTGCCAGCAGCCGAGACGACAGGGGAAACTATGGCTACACCTTC
TRBD1	TRBV2	TRBJ1-6	-	CASSRTGYNSPLHF	TGTGCCAGCAGTCGGACAGGCTATAATTCACCCCTCCACTTT